This is a list of T cell receptor beta chains from one sample in a study of OX40 agonist ivuxolimab in advanced cancers. Sequenced by immunoSEQ multiplex PCR; TCRdb stores in-frame clones only, minus some. This sample has tens of thousands of clones, with 80% to 90% found just once. The specimen was CD4+ or CD8+ T cells sorted from blood, collected in a trial of the OX40 agonist ivuxolimab. Receptors were obtained from an adult with an advanced solid tumor such as melanoma, head and neck, liver or kidney cancer. CDR3s include the opening cysteine and the closing phenylalanine or tryptophan. D genes are given only for firm matches. Clone size is not always given. Where it is, it says once, few, many or a class for expanded clones.

clone_size	v_call	d_call	j_call	cdr3_nt	cdr3_aa
NA	TRBV27	NA	TRBJ2-7	TGTGCCAGCAGCGGTTCCTACGAGCAGTACTTC	CASSGSYEQYF
NA	TRBV9	NA	TRBJ1-2	TGTGCCAGCAGCGTAGTGGGGGGTAACTATGGCTACACCTTC	CASSVVGGNYGYTF
NA	TRBV2	TRBD1	TRBJ2-7	TGTGCCAGCACAGGGACAGGGGGCCACGAGCAGTACTTC	CASTGTGGHEQYF
NA	TRBV7-9	TRBD2	TRBJ2-1	TGTGCCAGCAGCTTATTTAGCGGGAGCTCCTACAATGAGCAGTTCTTC	CASSLFSGSSYNEQFF
NA	TRBV19	NA	TRBJ2-7	TGTGCCAGTAGTTCCCGGACGGACACCTACGAGCAGTACTTC	CASSSRTDTYEQYF
NA	TRBV7-9	NA	TRBJ2-2	TGTGCCAGCATATTACCCACCCTACTAGGGAACGGGGAGCTGTTTTTT	CASILPTLLGNGELFF
once	TRBV6-5	NA	TRBJ2-1	TGTGCCAGCAGTTACACGACGGACTACTACAATGAGCAGTTCTTC	CASSYTTDYYNEQFF
once	TRBV2	TRBD1	TRBJ1-3	TGTGCCAGCAGTGAAGTTTACCGGGACAGGGGAAACACCATATATTTT	CASSEVYRDRGNTIYF
NA	TRBV27	NA	TRBJ2-7	TGTGCCAGCAGTTTAGGGCGAGGGGTCTACGAGCAGTACTTC	CASSLGRGVYEQYF
once	TRBV7-9	TRBD2	TRBJ2-3	TGTGCCAGCAGCTCACCGAAACCGACTAGCGGGGGCGATTATACGCAGTATTTT	CASSSPKPTSGGDYTQYF
NA	TRBV4-3	NA	TRBJ2-1	TGCGCCAGCAGTCCCGCCTGGGGAAGTGAGCAGTTCTTC	CASSPAWGSEQFF
few	TRBV7-9	TRBD1	TRBJ1-1	TGTGCCAGCCGACACTCAGGGGGGAACACTGAAGCTTTCTTT	CASRHSGGNTEAFF
few	TRBV6-1	NA	TRBJ2-1	TGTGCCAGCAAAGCTACTAGGAGCTCCTACAATGAGCAGTTCTTC	CASKATRSSYNEQFF
NA	TRBV5-1	NA	TRBJ1-3	TGCGCCAGCAGCTTATCCCTATTAGGAAACACCATATATTTT	CASSLSLLGNTIYF
NA	TRBV6-6	NA	TRBJ2-1	TGTGCCAGCGGGTCAGGGTATGAGCAGTTCTTC	CASGSGYEQFF
NA	TRBV6-5	TRBD2	TRBJ2-1	TGTGCCAGCCGTAGCGGGAGGAGCTCCTACAATGAGCAGTTCTTC	CASRSGRSSYNEQFF
once	TRBV5-4	TRBD2	TRBJ2-3	TGTGCCAGCACCAGACTAGCGGGAGGTATCACAGATACGCAGTATTTT	CASTRLAGGITDTQYF
NA	TRBV27	NA	TRBJ2-4	TGTGCCAGCAGTTCCTTCGGCCCAGGGATAGCCAAAAACATTCAGTACTTC	CASSSFGPGIAKNIQYF
medium-sized	TRBV6-1	NA	TRBJ1-4	TGTGCCAGCAGTGAAGCAGGGTGGTCTAATGAAAAACTGTTTTTT	CASSEAGWSNEKLFF
NA	TRBV9	NA	TRBJ1-2	TGTGCCAGCAGCGTAGGACAAGGGACGGGACTCTCGGCAGGGGGCTACACCTTC	CASSVGQGTGLSAGGYTF
NA	TRBV28	TRBD1	TRBJ2-7	TGTGCCAGCAGTTTGCGGGACAGGGGGGATTACGAGCAGTACTTC	CASSLRDRGDYEQYF
NA	TRBV9	NA	TRBJ1-1	TGTGCTTCGGGAGGGGTTAGGACTGAAGCTTTCTTT	CASGGVRTEAFF
NA	TRBV30	NA	TRBJ2-5	TGTGCCTGGAGAAGGTTTGAGACCCAGTACTTC	CAWRRFETQYF
NA	TRBV4-1	TRBD1	TRBJ2-7	TGCGCCAGCAGCCAACCACAGGGGGCGAGATACGAGCAGTACTTC	CASSQPQGARYEQYF
NA	TRBV5-1	NA	TRBJ1-4	TGCGCCAGCAGGTACCCAGGGGCTAATGAAAAACTGTTTTTT	CASRYPGANEKLFF
NA	TRBV4-1	NA	TRBJ2-2	TGCGCCAGCAGCCCCCCAGGGCGAAACACCGGGGAGCTGTTTTTT	CASSPPGRNTGELFF
few	TRBV4-1	NA	TRBJ1-5	TGCGCCAGCAGCCATGCCGGCAGGGGTAGCAATCAGCCCCAGCATTTT	CASSHAGRGSNQPQHF
NA	TRBV6-6	NA	TRBJ1-2	TGTGCCAGCAGTCGAGGCGTCGGGTCAACTAACTATGGCTACACCTTC	CASSRGVGSTNYGYTF
NA	TRBV4-1	TRBD1	TRBJ2-1	TGCGCCAGCAGCCAAGTGTTGACAGGGACGGCTGAGCAGTTCTTC	CASSQVLTGTAEQFF
NA	TRBV6-5	NA	TRBJ1-4	TGTGCCAGCAGAGACCCCAGGGGCGGAGAAAAACTGTTTTTT	CASRDPRGGEKLFF
NA	TRBV28	NA	TRBJ2-7	TGTGCCGGGGCACAGAGCTCCTACGAGCAGTACTTC	CAGAQSSYEQYF
once	TRBV27	NA	TRBJ2-7	TGTGCCAGCAGTTTGGGCAGGATAAACGAGCAGTACTTC	CASSLGRINEQYF